This T cell receptor (beta chain) was sequenced for a study of cytomegalovirus exposure and HLA in healthy donors (dated by TCRdb to 2015 to 2018). For the study in its entirety: In an earlier analysis of around 540 of the donors, less than 350 Gb of sequence data and 100 million or so unique TCR beta sequences from about 190 million T cells were reported. About 280 gigabases of sequencing data and some 85 million unique TCR sequences were included in an early release covering around 650 HLA-typed donors. Of the 398 genotyped donors, roughly 80% fell in the genetic ancestry cluster associated with self-reported Caucasian donors. The study aimed to test whether signatures of past pathogen exposure could be identified by cataloging public T cell receptors. The study profiled the T cell repertoires of hundreds of subjects by immunosequencing and related them to cytomegalovirus serostatus. In addition to the first cohort of about 650 subjects, a separate validation cohort of approximately 110 different subjects was used. To predict cytomegalovirus infection status, the study combined high-throughput TCR immunosequencing, statistical association of individual TCRs with disease status, and machine learning. To study patterns of TCR occurrence, a later analysis re-analyzed previously published TCR beta repertoires from 650 to 750 donors and added high-resolution HLA genotyping. Rather than using new phenotypic data, the later analysis identified candidate immune exposures from TCR beta sequences and from how often those sequences occurred across donors. An earlier analysis of some 500 of the donors applied high-throughput TCR beta sequencing to assess whether each TCR beta V gene segment acted as functional or pseudogenic. Donor age, sex, ethnicity and CMV serostatus were compiled alongside the repertoire data. A later genetic analysis used genome-wide SNP genotypes for 398 of the 666 donors, treating that subset as a discovery cohort. All discovery cohort repertoires had been generated using a single sequencing platform. HLA typing included class I and class II loci at four-digit resolution. The number of typed donors differed by locus: about 629-640 for A, B, C, DRB1 and DQB1; 522 for DQA1; approximately 600 for DPA1; and about 450 for DPB1. About 5 DR-DQ haplotypes were handled as single units for association and clustering, since linkage in the cohort was strong. Among about 410 genotyped donors of the cohort, an average of roughly 230,000 unique TCR beta nucleotide sequences was sequenced per donor, of which 15% to 20% were non-productive. General study outcomes and caveats: In a later analysis, TCR association rates were found to vary across HLA loci, with the most associated TCRs seen for DRB1 alleles and the fewest for HLA-C alleles. Across donors, most TCR sequences were observed very rarely, whereas some public TCRs were present in many individuals. Because HLA typing was missing for some donors at each locus, association tests included only the typed subset. The study gave a list of some 150 TCR beta chains associated with cytomegalovirus. A later genetic analysis associated a missense DCLRE1C variant with V-gene and J-gene trimming of TCR beta chains, and an independent cohort replicated the association. Only TCR beta chains were sequenced in this cohort, and the absence of alpha or paired-chain data limited detectable features. Specific HLA alleles were associated with 15,000 to 20,000 TCR beta sequences at a false discovery rate of 0.05 in a later analysis. Cytomegalovirus status was reported to be diagnosed by the classifier with high specificity and sensitivity in both the original and validation cohorts. A further reported finding was that TCR beta sequences accurately predicted the HLA-A and HLA-B alleles for most subjects in the first cohort. When HLA alleles, especially DR and DQ, strongly co-occurred, TCR associations were difficult to assign to individual alleles. The authors suggested that the approach could potentially be generalized to other disease states and immunological phenotypes. In a later analysis, HLA-associated TCR beta chains were found to be more clonally expanded and to have lower generation probabilities than equally common non-associated chains. A cluster of highly shared sequence variants was judged likely to represent a technical artifact of the sequencing pipeline. CMV serostatus was the only immune exposure information available for the cohort. In vitro tests confirmed that a few of the cytomegalovirus-associated TCR beta chains recognize cytomegalovirus antigens. Over 15 rarely observed V segments, including chromosome 9 orphons, were excluded from the earlier analysis of about 600 of the donors because counts were too low. Broadly in line with IMGT annotations, most TCR beta V segments showed up in productive rearrangements about 90% or about 30% of the time in an earlier analysis of 450 to 600 of the donors. Linkage disequilibrium might explain the correlated functional status among segregating V segments, but an unknown experimental factor could not be ruled out. Compared with the roughly 700-donor mean, donors in an Asian-associated ancestry cluster had fewer N-insertions in productive TCRs, according to a later genetic analysis. According to a later analysis, most CMV-associated TCR beta chains appeared to be HLA-restricted, and the HLA associations seemed to be driven largely by CMV exposure. The presence/absence analyses assumed that sequencing depth was roughly uniform across donors, and that assumption may not be true. A later analysis reported that several top co-occurrence clusters appeared linked to parvovirus B19, influenza, CMV and Epstein-Barr virus. The 87-base-pair reads could not distinguish some IMGT-functional V segments, including TRBV6-2 and TRBV6-3, so those segments were excluded.

Library construction relied on the immunoSEQ multiplex PCR assay. A mixture of 60 forward primers for TCR Vbeta segments and 13 reverse primers for TCR Jbeta segments was used in the multiplex PCR. A multiplex PCR assay on genomic DNA amplified the CDR3 region of rearranged TCR beta genes. Amplified TCR beta libraries were sequenced as 87-base-pair reads on the Illumina HiSeq System. The paper's processing steps were these. Across the 670 or so repertoires, a later analysis counted roughly 84 million unique TCR beta chains, around 10 million of which were shared by at least two donors. A nearest-neighbor algorithm error-corrected the raw reads and collapsed the reads into unique sequences, merging closely related sequences to remove PCR and sequencing errors. Alignment of CDR3 sequences to IMGT reference sequences was used to assign V, D and J gene segments. For a sequence to be retained, a match of at least six nucleotides was required to both a V gene segment and a J gene segment. A rearrangement counted as productive if the CDR3 had no stop codons and remained in frame with V and J, and every other rearrangement counted as non-productive. CDR3 was defined according to IMGT convention as the region running from the second conserved V-encoded cysteine to the conserved J-encoded phenylalanine. The earlier analysis of a few hundred of the donors excluded sequences that lacked an unambiguous match to a single V gene segment. An earlier analysis of approximately 590 of the donors called V segments functional above 56.7% productive rearrangements and segregating when the between-donor standard deviation exceeded 5%. A statistical classification framework was developed to diagnose cytomegalovirus status using the catalog of TCR beta chain sequences. In a later analysis, TCR nucleotide sequences were compared against IMGT/GENE-DB human TR gene sequences so that V and J genes could be assigned. Using the TCRdist pipeline, a later analysis assigned CDR3 sequences along with most-parsimonious VDJ recombination scenarios. In a later analysis, every TCR beta chain was defined by the combination of its CDR3 amino acid sequence and its V-gene family, and reads without a unique V-gene family were dropped. In a later analysis, approximately 590 highly shared, low-generation-probability nucleotide sequences were removed to address suspected cross-contamination and a sequencing artifact. For each public chain, a later analysis derived a clonal expansion index from normalized ranks of inferred template counts within each repertoire. In a later analysis, generation probabilities were computed with a VDJ recombination model fitted to out-of-frame rearrangements, and the resulting probabilities were checked against IGoR. A later analysis scored TCR-TCR, TCR-HLA and TCR-CMV co-occurrence with hypergeometric tests, applying a repertoire-size bias correction to TCR pairs. False discovery rates were estimated in a later analysis by permuting HLA or CMV assignments 20 times. In a later analysis, co-occurring TCRs were grouped using DBSCAN, and TCRdist sequence similarity was added for clustering within HLA-allele-positive subsets. Repertoires with fewer than 30,000 or more than 120,000 public chains, plus five repertoires with anomalous nucleotide sharing, were excluded from co-occurrence clustering. TCRdb obtained this table from immuneACCESS and retained in-frame rearrangements with V and J assigned. These tables miss some clones; where compared with another copy, unresolved V genes account for less than half of the shortfall, and the remainder is unexplained. V, J and clone size are taken as reported in that table, and D and trimming were inferred from the DNA itself. Here the sample has 100,000 to 150,000 clones; under 85% occur a single time. About 4.4% of the sample goes to the ten largest clones.

The cohort was made up of 500 to 850 healthy bone marrow donors. At the time of sampling, every cohort member was nominally healthy, though immune exposures that went unrecorded were likely present. The donor was CMV seropositive and belonged to the group of 250 to 300 seropositive cohort members. Every donor gave a peripheral blood sample, and the peripheral blood mononuclear cells from that sample were used for TCR beta sequencing. The Qiagen DNeasy Blood Extraction Kit was used to extract genomic DNA from the blood cell samples. Spanning cysteine to phenylalanine, the CDR3 consists of 16 amino acids. CDR3 DNA is the only sequence kept; it has 48 bases, read in frame from the first base. CDR1 and CDR2 are read off the germline V gene (reference sequence) as SEHNR and FQNEAQ. Comment on this clone: Its antigen remains undetermined. The junction shows a germline mismatch at one end, possibly a read error.

The sample was PBMCs. The chain joins TRBV7-9 to TRBJ2-3; 12 central nucleotides agree with TRBD2. This clonotype originated in a woman aged 50 to 60 in good health and CMV-seropositive. The encoded CDR3 is CSSSLLAGGPRDTQYF. The sequenced DNA: TGTTCCAGCAGCTTGCTAGCGGGGGGGCCTCGAGATACGCAGTATTTT.